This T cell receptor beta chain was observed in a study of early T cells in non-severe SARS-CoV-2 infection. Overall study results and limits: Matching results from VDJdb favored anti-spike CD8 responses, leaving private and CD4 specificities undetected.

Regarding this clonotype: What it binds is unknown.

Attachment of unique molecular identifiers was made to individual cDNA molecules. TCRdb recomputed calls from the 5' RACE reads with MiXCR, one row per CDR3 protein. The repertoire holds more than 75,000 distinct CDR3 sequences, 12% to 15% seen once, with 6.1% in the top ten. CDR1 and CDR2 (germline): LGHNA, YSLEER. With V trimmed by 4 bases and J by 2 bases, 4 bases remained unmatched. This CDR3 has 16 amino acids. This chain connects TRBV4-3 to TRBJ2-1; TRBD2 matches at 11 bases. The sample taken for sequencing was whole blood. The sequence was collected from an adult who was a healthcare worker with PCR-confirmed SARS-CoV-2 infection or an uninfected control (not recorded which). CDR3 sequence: CASSPLAGATYNEQFF. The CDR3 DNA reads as TGCGCCAGCAGCCCACTAGCGGGGGCCACCTACAATGAGCAGTTCTTC.